The 2 T cell receptor beta chains in this list originate from one sample, sequenced in a study of T-cell memory formation after mild COVID-19. TCRdb ran MiXCR on the 5' RACE reads and lists one entry per CDR3 protein. The sample includes 550,000 to 700,000 distinct CDR3 sequences, approximately 19% of them seen just once. The sequenced sample was PBMCs or a T cell subset sorted from them (not recorded which). Receptor source: an adult woman who had mild COVID-19 (a few samples of this study predate the infection). Cell type and time point are not known.

This clonotype was observed a few times. The V call is TRBV4-3, the J call TRBJ2-1; possible D gene TRBD2, 7 bases. This CDR3 comprises 15 residues. V was pared by 3 bases and J by 5 bases, with 14 bases between. Germline assignment: CDR1 LGHNA and CDR2 YSLEER. CDR3 bases: TGCGCCAGCAGCCAGGAGGAGGGGGGGCACAATGAGCAGTTCTTC. The encoded protein is CASSQEEGGHNEQFF.

The chain carries TRBV7-2 and TRBJ2-7, with 8 nucleotides matching TRBD2. There are 15 residues in the CDR3. CDR1 is SGHTA and CDR2 is FQGNSA in the germline V gene. V shed 3 bases and J 3 bases; nucleotides not matched to a gene: 7. CDR3 sequence (DNA): TGTGCCAGCAGCTTCAGCGGGAGCCATCTCTACGAGCAGTACTTC. It specifies CASSFSGSHLYEQYF.